This is a list of T cell receptor beta chains from one sample in a study of human T cells and chemical hapten exposure. TCRdb reprocessed the RACE reads with MiXCR, giving one entry per CDR3 protein. The table includes 270,000 or so distinct CDR3 sequences, about 7.7% detected once. This sample comprised whole blood, obtained in connection with sensitization to the hapten diphenylcyclopropenone (DPC). These TCRs come from a man aged 18 to 30 with alopecia areata. Some clones in this sample may be carry-over from other donors' samples. CDR3s include the opening cysteine and the closing phenylalanine or tryptophan. Fields, in order: J gene, clone size, D gene, V gene, CDR3 DNA, CDR3 protein. D genes are given only for firm matches. Some rows mark clone size as missing; the rest say once, few, many or name a class of expanded clone.

TRBJ2-1,.,.,TRBV7-6,TGTGCCAGCAGCCTTCTAACTGGGGACTACAATGAGCAGTTCTTC,CASSLLTGDYNEQFF
TRBJ2-5,few,.,TRBV12-3/TRBV12-4,TGTGCCAGCAGCCCCAACCCCTGGAAGATCCAAGAGACCCAGTACTTC,CASSPNPWKIQETQYF
TRBJ2-5,few,.,TRBV27,TGTGCCAGCAGTTTATTCACAGGGCACGAGACCCAGTACTTC,CASSLFTGHETQYF
TRBJ2-2,few,TRBD1,TRBV6-1,TGTGCCAGCAGAGGGACAGGGGGCATCACCGGGGAGCTGTTTTTT,CASRGTGGITGELFF
TRBJ2-3,.,.,TRBV9,TGTGCCAGCACCGGCTTAAAGCCAGATACGCAGTATTTT,CASTGLKPDTQYF
TRBJ1-1,few,.,TRBV10-1,TGCGCCAGCAGTGAGTCTGTCCAGGACACTGAAGCTTTCTTT,CASSESVQDTEAFF
TRBJ1-2,few,.,TRBV7-3,TGTGCCAGCAGCCCCCAAAATGAGGGGGGGTATGGCTACACCTTC,CASSPQNEGGYGYTF
TRBJ2-3,few,.,TRBV6-2/TRBV6-3,TGTGCCAGCAGTTTCCGAGGACAAGTACTGGCAGATACGCAGTATTTT,CASSFRGQVLADTQYF
TRBJ1-1,few,.,TRBV9,TGTGCCAGCAGCGTAGGCCCTACTAACACTGAAGCTTTCTTT,CASSVGPTNTEAFF
TRBJ1-5,many,.,TRBV24-1,TGTGCCACCTCCGGCCAGGGCAATCAGCCCCAGCATTTT,CATSGQGNQPQHF
TRBJ2-3,many,TRBD2,TRBV4-1,TGCGCCAGCAGCCACCCAGGACTAGCGGGAGCCACCCTTACGCAGTATTTT,CASSHPGLAGATLTQYF
TRBJ2-2,few,.,TRBV11-3,TGTGCCAGCAGCCCTGGGGGCCACCTGAACACCGGGGAGCTGTTTTTT,CASSPGGHLNTGELFF
TRBJ1-2,many,TRBD1,TRBV7-9,TGTGCCAGCAGCTATCATGAACAGGGGATCTATGGCTACACCTTC,CASSYHEQGIYGYTF